This T cell receptor (beta chain) was found in a study of response to subunit inactivated influenza vaccine. TCRdb itself ran the RT-PCR reads through MiXCR, one entry per CDR3 protein. The repertoire holds 630,000 or so distinct CDR3 sequences, with about a sixth as singletons. The study, taken as a whole, reports: Authors suggested each seasonal influenza vaccination recruits few new T cells.

In regard to this clonotype: As yet, its antigen is unknown.

Germline V gene lookup returns CDR1 MNHEY and CDR2 SMNVEV (reference sequence). Germline trimming cut 6 bases from V and 1 base from J; bases unmatched to any gene: 11. The CDR3 loop spans 16 amino acids. The specimen comprised PBMCs from blood, sampled about 12 days after vaccination. This chain connects TRBV27 to TRBJ2-7, with TRBD1 matching over 8 bases. The receptor's source is a man between 50 and 59 years old who received an inactivated influenza vaccine. CDR3 in DNA: TGTGCCAGCAGCCTGACCGGGACAGGCATTTCCTACGAGCAGTACTTC. It specifies CASSLTGTGISYEQYF.